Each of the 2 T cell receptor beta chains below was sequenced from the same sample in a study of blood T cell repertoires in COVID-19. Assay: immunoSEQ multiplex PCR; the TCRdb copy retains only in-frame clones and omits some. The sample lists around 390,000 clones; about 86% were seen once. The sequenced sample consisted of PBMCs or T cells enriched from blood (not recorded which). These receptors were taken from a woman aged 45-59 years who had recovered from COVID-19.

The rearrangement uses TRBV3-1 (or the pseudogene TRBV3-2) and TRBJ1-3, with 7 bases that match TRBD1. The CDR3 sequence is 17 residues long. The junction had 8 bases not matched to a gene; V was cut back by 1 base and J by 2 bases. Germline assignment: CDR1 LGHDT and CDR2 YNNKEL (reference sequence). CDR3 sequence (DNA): TGTGCCAGCAGCCAAGTTGTCAGGGGGGTAACTGGAAACACCATATATTTT. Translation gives CASSQVVRGVTGNTIYF.

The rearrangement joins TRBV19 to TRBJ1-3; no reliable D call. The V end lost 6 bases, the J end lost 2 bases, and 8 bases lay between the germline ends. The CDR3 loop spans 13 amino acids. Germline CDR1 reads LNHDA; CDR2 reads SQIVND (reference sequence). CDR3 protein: CASRPTAGNTIYF. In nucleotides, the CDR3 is TGTGCCAGTAGGCCGACTGCTGGAAACACCATATATTTT.